Listed below are T cell receptor beta chains from one sample, sequenced in a study of identical twins. TCRdb passed the 5' RACE reads through MiXCR, listing each CDR3 protein once. The sample holds approximately 890,000 distinct CDR3 sequences, approximately 13% seen once. The sample was also reused in another study, on yellow fever vaccine responses in identical twins.

Sequencing input: PBMCs. The receptors derive from a woman in her late teens or twenties in good health. Each CDR3 is given with its conserved first and last residue. A D gene is named only where the DNA matches it firmly. Expanded clones get a size class; other rows say once, few or many, or leave the size out.

J,V,size,D,CDR3,DNA
TRBJ2-1,TRBV11-2,.,.,CASSHPQGYNEQFF,TGTGCCAGCAGCCACCCCCAGGGCTACAATGAGCAGTTCTTC
TRBJ2-1,TRBV12-3/TRBV12-4,.,TRBD2,CASSFLAGDGQFF,TGTGCCAGCAGTTTTCTAGCGGGAGACGGGCAGTTCTTC
TRBJ2-5,TRBV5-1,few,.,CASSLASGLETQYF,TGCGCCAGCAGCTTGGCCTCGGGGCTGGAGACCCAGTACTTC
TRBJ2-1,TRBV5-1,many,TRBD2,CASSPGLADFYNEQFF,TGCGCCAGCAGCCCGGGACTAGCGGACTTCTACAATGAGCAGTTCTTC
TRBJ2-7,TRBV29-1,.,TRBD2,CSVGTSRSYEQYF,TGCAGCGTAGGGACTAGTCGGTCCTACGAGCAGTACTTC
TRBJ2-7,TRBV14,.,.,CASTLLPGSEQYF,TGTGCCAGCACCCTCTTGCCCGGGAGCGAGCAGTACTTC
TRBJ2-1,TRBV4-1,few,.,CASSPRLADSSYNEQFF,TGCGCCAGCAGCCCCCGTTTAGCGGACTCCTCCTACAATGAGCAGTTCTTC
TRBJ2-3,TRBV12-3/TRBV12-4,few,.,CASSFSGSPIDTQYF,TGTGCCAGCAGTTTTTCGGGGTCCCCTATAGATACGCAGTATTTT
TRBJ2-1,TRBV15,few,.,CATRGGRGPYNEQFF,TGTGCCACCAGGGGGGGAAGAGGGCCCTACAATGAGCAGTTCTTC
TRBJ2-7,TRBV10-3,.,.,CAIRGGQTYEQYF,TGTGCCATCAGGGGGGGACAGACCTACGAGCAGTACTTC
TRBJ1-2,TRBV29-1,few,.,CSAGGVVSYGYTF,TGCAGCGCCGGGGGGGTTGTCTCCTATGGCTACACCTTC
TRBJ2-1,TRBV6-4,few,TRBD2,CASSEVAGGQSEQFF,TGTGCCAGCAGTGAGGTGGCGGGAGGTCAGAGTGAGCAGTTCTTC